The T cell receptor beta chain under discussion was sequenced for a study of Tregs in tolerant kidney transplant recipients. Study-level information: Recipients received nonmyeloablative bone marrow transplants from related graft donors, with transient mixed chimerism.

Using immunoSEQ multiplex PCR, the repertoire was profiled, and TCRdb retains in-frame clones only, with some absent. The sample data list tens of thousands of clones. CD4+CD25+CD127- Tregs, CD4+CD25- non-Tregs, CD4 and CD8 cells were sorted. CDR1 is DFQATT, CDR2 SNEGSKA, per germline (reference sequence). V shed 2 bases and J shed 2 bases, with 9 bases lying between them. This CDR3 is built from 14 residues. Of note for this clone: Its specificity is unknown. Read data end 3 residues before the CDR3 end; the end is taken from the germline J gene.

Overall study findings and caveats: Tregs expanded with activated donor B cells seemed most donor-specific. Antigen-driven expansion was suggested because donor-specific Tregs expanded more than all Tregs in tolerant patients.

Sequences were derived from CD4+ T cells from blood, sampled before the transplant. This rearrangement joins TRBV20-1 to TRBJ2-2; a weak D match, TRBD1 (6 bases). The TCR originated in a human donor who received a combined kidney and bone marrow transplant. The covered CDR3 bases are TGCAGTGCTAGACCACAGGGTAACACCGGGGAG. It yields the protein CSARPQGNTGE. The entire CDR3 sequence reads CSARPQGNTGELFF.